The clone carrying this TCR beta chain has at least ten counts. The antigen is undetermined. PBMCs numbering at least 6 million were isolated per sample. This entry comes from a study of blood T cells in healthy people across ages. Study-wide findings and caveats: Unsorted PBMC input precluded a conclusive naive versus antigen-experienced comparison. Estimates based on one million T cells were treated as lower bounds.

A sample-barcoded 5' primer and a J-beta primer mix were used in a second PCR of roughly 7 to 11 cycles. Every cDNA molecule bore a tag from a template-switch adaptor containing 12 random nucleotides. TCRdb fed the 5' RACE reads into MiXCR, producing one record per CDR3 protein. The sample lists hundreds of thousands of distinct CDR3 sequences, roughly 32% occurring once. The germline V gene encodes CDR1 MGHDK and CDR2 SYGVNS. Trimming cost V 5 bases and J 3 bases; bases outside gene matches: 8. This CDR3 is built from 15 residues. The sequence was obtained from a woman of 80 years or more in good health. The chain joins TRBV25-1 to TRBJ2-7; 9 bases agree with TRBD1. Material for sequencing was blood. CDR3 nucleotides: TGTGCCAGCAGTCGAAGGGAGACAGGGGGCTACGAGCAGTACTTC. It translates to CASSRRETGGYEQYF.